Listed below are T cell receptor beta chains from one sample, sequenced in a study of post-analysis software for immune sequencing data. MiXCR was run by TCRdb on the PCR reads, yielding one entry per CDR3 protein. The table records hundreds of thousands of distinct CDR3 sequences, 25% to 30% of them present only once. The specimen was blood. The receptors were sampled from a girl aged 5-17 years with multiple sclerosis. CDR3s include the opening cysteine and the closing phenylalanine or tryptophan. D genes are given only for firm matches. The size field is filled for only some rows; it gives once, few, many or a size class.

v_call,d_call,clone_size,j_call,cdr3_nt,cdr3_aa
TRBV20-1,TRBD2,.,TRBJ2-5,TGCAGTGCTAGTCTAGCGGTCCAAGAGACCCAGTACTTC,CSASLAVQETQYF
TRBV20-1,TRBD1,.,TRBJ2-7,TGCAGTGCTCCTCGACGAGGGACAGGGGATTACGAGCAGTACTTC,CSAPRRGTGDYEQYF
TRBV19,.,few,TRBJ1-5,TGTGCCAGTAGTATCGGCATCGGTGGGGATCAGCCCCAGCATTTT,CASSIGIGGDQPQHF
TRBV29-1,.,.,TRBJ2-6,TGCAGCGTTGAAGACAGGACACCGACCTCTGGGGCCAACGTCCTGACTTTC,CSVEDRTPTSGANVLTF
TRBV2,.,.,TRBJ2-1,TGTGCCAGCAGCTCCGGGACCCTCTCGGGTGAGCAGTTCTTC,CASSSGTLSGEQFF
TRBV6-5,.,few,TRBJ2-7,TGTGCCAGCAGTTACTTGCCCACCTACGAGCAGTACTTC,CASSYLPTYEQYF
TRBV5-8,.,.,TRBJ1-4,TGTGCCAGCAGCTCCGCCCGCGAGGCCCTAGTTGAAAAACTGTTTTTT,CASSSAREALVEKLFF
TRBV10-3,.,.,TRBJ2-7,TGTGCCACCAGTGAGTCGAATCGTGCGGCCGAGCAGTACTTC,CATSESNRAAEQYF
TRBV27,TRBD1,.,TRBJ1-2,TGTGCCAGCAGCCTGGACAGGGGGCAAGGCTATGGCTACACCTTC,CASSLDRGQGYGYTF
TRBV10-3,TRBD2,few,TRBJ2-3,TGTGCCAACGCTGGGGGGGGCACAGATACGCAGTATTTT,CANAGGGTDTQYF
TRBV6-2/TRBV6-3,.,.,TRBJ2-7,TGTGCCAGCAGTTCCCTTTTGAGGGCGAACTACGAGCAGTACTTC,CASSSLLRANYEQYF
TRBV20-1,TRBD2,.,TRBJ2-3,TGCAGCGTTGCGGGACTAGCAGGCACAGATACGCAGTATTTT,CSVAGLAGTDTQYF
TRBV9,.,.,TRBJ1-4,TGTGCCAGCAGCGTAGGTGCATCCATTGCAACTAATGAAAAACTGTTTTTT,CASSVGASIATNEKLFF
TRBV20-1,TRBD2,few,TRBJ2-3,TGCAGTGCTGGGGGGGACTTCCCAAGCACAGATACGCAGTATTTT,CSAGGDFPSTDTQYF
TRBV5-1,TRBD2,.,TRBJ2-1,TGCGCCAGCAGAGGACTAGCGGACTACAATGAGCAGTTCTTC,CASRGLADYNEQFF
TRBV20-1,TRBD1,.,TRBJ1-5,TGCAGTGCTAGGCGGTGGGGACAGGGCGATCAGCCCCAGCATTTT,CSARRWGQGDQPQHF
TRBV10-3,.,.,TRBJ2-3,TGTGCCATCAGTGTCGACTCCCTGAGTGCAGATACGCAGTATTTT,CAISVDSLSADTQYF
TRBV20-1,.,.,TRBJ2-1,TGCAGTGCTAGATCTCGGCTTAATATGGGAGCCCGGCAGTTCTTC,CSARSRLNMGARQFF
TRBV5-1,TRBD2,.,TRBJ2-3,TGCGCCAGCAGCTCGAGTATACTAGCGGGGGTCACAGATACGCAGTATTTT,CASSSSILAGVTDTQYF
TRBV14,.,few,TRBJ1-4,TGTGCCAGCAGCCAAGATCAGGGCGGGACAGAAAAACTGTTTTTT,CASSQDQGGTEKLFF
TRBV5-1,.,.,TRBJ2-1,TGCGCCAGCAGCTTGGAGCTCCACTGTGAGCAGTTCTTC,CASSLELHCEQFF
TRBV6-5,.,.,TRBJ1-2,TGTGCCAGCAGTTACTCTGAATCAGGGTATGGCTACACCTTC,CASSYSESGYGYTF
TRBV6-6,.,.,TRBJ1-3,TGTGCCAGCAGTTACTCGAGACTGGACTCTGGAAACACCATATATTTT,CASSYSRLDSGNTIYF
TRBV20-1,.,.,TRBJ1-2,TGCAGTGCTTTCCAGGGTAACTATGGCTACACCTTC,CSAFQGNYGYTF
TRBV12-3/TRBV12-4,.,.,TRBJ1-1,TGTGCCAGCAGCCCCCGAAAACTTCCGGGCACTGAAGCTTTCTTT,CASSPRKLPGTEAFF
TRBV6-4,TRBD2,many,TRBJ2-1,TGTGCCAGCAGTGAAAGGGAGGGGACCTACAATGAGCAGTTCTTC,CASSEREGTYNEQFF
TRBV7-2,.,.,TRBJ1-2,TGTGCCAGCAGCTTTGGGGTTTCCTATGGCTACACCTTC,CASSFGVSYGYTF
TRBV11-2,.,few,TRBJ2-3,TGTGCCAGCAGTCACAAAAAAATGGACCGGCATACGCAGTATTTT,CASSHKKMDRHTQYF
TRBV6-2/TRBV6-3,.,.,TRBJ2-5,TGTGCCAGCAGTTACTCCGGAGGGGCGTATGCCCAGTACTTC,CASSYSGGAYAQYF
TRBV7-2,.,.,TRBJ2-1,TGTGCCAGCAGCTTAGTGGTGGGTAGATACAATGAGCAGTTCTTC,CASSLVVGRYNEQFF
TRBV29-1,.,many,TRBJ2-7,TGCAGCGTTGAATCTGGGATCGGCTACGAGCAGTACTTC,CSVESGIGYEQYF
TRBV5-6,TRBD1,many,TRBJ2-3,TGTGCCAGCTCTAGTAGGGGACAGGGGAGGAATACGCAGTATTTT,CASSSRGQGRNTQYF
TRBV25-1,.,few,TRBJ2-5,TGTGCCAGCAGTGGTTTCTCCGGAGAGACCCAGTACTTC,CASSGFSGETQYF
TRBV28,.,few,TRBJ2-4,TGTGCCAGCAGCCCGTCTAATTTAGCCAAAAACATTCAGTACTTC,CASSPSNLAKNIQYF
TRBV20-1,TRBD1,.,TRBJ2-5,TGCAGTGCTAGAGATCGCGTAGGGGGCGGGGAGACCCAGTACTTC,CSARDRVGGGETQYF
TRBV21-1,.,.,TRBJ2-7,TGTGCCAGCAGCAGAGTACTTTCGGTCCTCCACGAGCAGTACTTC,CASSRVLSVLHEQYF
TRBV18,TRBD2,.,TRBJ2-7,TGTGCCAGCTCACCAAAGGGACTAGCGGGAATGTACGAGCAGTACTTC,CASSPKGLAGMYEQYF
TRBV4-2,.,.,TRBJ1-3,TGTGCCAGCAGCCAAGACGGAAACACCATATATTTT,CASSQDGNTIYF
TRBV12-3/TRBV12-4,.,few,TRBJ2-1,TGTGCCAGCAGTTTCCTAGCCGTCCAGCAGTTCTTC,CASSFLAVQQFF
TRBV27,TRBD2,many,TRBJ2-1,TGTGCCAGCAGTCCGACTTCACTAGCGATAAGGTACAATGAGCAGTTCTTC,CASSPTSLAIRYNEQFF
TRBV29-1,.,.,TRBJ1-1,TGCAACGTTGCTACCGCGGCTGAAGCTTTCTTT,CNVATAAEAFF
TRBV5-1,TRBD2,few,TRBJ2-1,TGCGCCAGCAGCTTACAACTCCTAGCGGGAGCCAATGAGCAGTTCTTC,CASSLQLLAGANEQFF
TRBV7-9,.,few,TRBJ2-3,TGTGCCAGCAGTCAGACCGGCGATACGCAGTATTTT,CASSQTGDTQYF
TRBV14,.,once,TRBJ2-5,TGTGCCAGCAGCCAAGATGACAGAAGAGAGACCCAGTACTTC,CASSQDDRRETQYF